The source of this TCR beta chain is a study of blood T cell repertoires in COVID-19. Background on the study: Italy, Spain and the United States were the sources of the convalescent and acute COVID-19 samples. Nucleic acid was either cDNA or gDNA, and it came from T cells, B-cell-depleted T cells, or PBMCs.

In the original workflow: It was from reference gene primer amplification that nucleated cell counts were estimated. Measured with immunoSEQ multiplex PCR; TCRdb has only the in-frame clones, and not every one. For V, J and clone size, that table is used; D and trimming come from the DNA. The data contain hundreds of thousands of clones, approximately 84% of them seen just once; the ten biggest clones take up 7.5% to 9%. The V and J ends lost 6 bases and 5 bases, in that order; junction bases with no gene match: 19. Germline CDR1 and CDR2: SGHVS and FNYEAQ. The length of the CDR3 is 19 residues. The sequence was obtained from a human donor in a cohort sampled during active COVID-19. The sample was peripheral blood. The chain couples TRBV7-6 to TRBJ2-1; TRBD2 matches 10 bases. The CDR3 DNA follows: TGTGCCAGCAGTCCGGCCGGGACTAGCGTGTTCCTAATGGACAATGAGCAGTTCTTC. Encoded protein: CASSPAGTSVFLMDNEQFF. The variable domain in full, completed from reference TRBV7-6 and TRBJ2-1, reads GAGVSQSPRYKVTKRGQDVALRCDPISGHVSLYWYRQALGQGPEFLTYFNYEAQQDKSGLPNDRFSAERPEGSISTLTIQRTEQRDSAMYRCASSPAGTSVFLMDNEQFFGPGTRLTVL.